These 7 T cell receptor beta chains originate from one sample sequenced in a study of T cells in Graves' hyperthyroidism and ophthalmopathy. Amplification of TCR beta CDR3 regions was performed using RNA transcripts as template. Initially, a first-round RT-PCR of the TCR CDR3 employed the HTBI primer set. One entry per CDR3 protein results from TCRdb running MiXCR on the multiplex PCR reads. The sample contains about 740,000 distinct CDR3 sequences, 13% to 15% of which appear only once. Material for sequencing was blood. Source of these receptors: a woman aged 18-29 years with Graves' hyperthyroidism.

This clonotype was observed at least ten times. The rearrangement links TRBV28 to TRBJ1-4; D remains unclear. Looked up from germline, CDR1 is MDHEN and CDR2 is SYDVKM. CDR3 size: 15 residues. Trimming removed 3 bases at V and 10 bases at J, with 18 bases between. The CDR3 nucleotides read TGTGCCAGCAGTTTGTGGACCGGCGCATTAGGAAAACTGTTTTTT. Translated: CASSLWTGALGKLFF.

This clonotype was recorded at least ten times. The chain uses TRBV10-1 and TRBJ2-5; D uncertain. The V gene's germline CDR1 is WNHNN and CDR2 SYGVQD (reference sequence). This CDR3 spans 14 amino acids. Trimming cost V 8 bases and J 4 bases, with 17 bases left between them. The CDR3 is CASSPDENRETQYF. CDR3 bases: TGCGCCAGCTCCCCGGACGAGAACCGAGAGACCCAGTACTTC.

This clonotype has ten or more counts. The V and J genes are TRBV11-3 and TRBJ2-7; D tentatively reads TRBD1 or TRBD2 (5 bases each). Trimming removed 1 base at V and 3 bases at J, with 16 bases between. The germline gives CDR1 SGHNT, CDR2 YENEEA. CDR3 length equals 16 residues. In DNA form, the CDR3 reads TGTGCCAGCAGCTTAGCTCCGGGACCGACTAACTACGAGCAGTACTTC. Translated: CASSLAPGPTNYEQYF.

In this sample, this clonotype turned up many times. The V gene is TRBV7-9, the J gene TRBJ1-1; the D gene is possibly TRBD1 (5 bases). Trimming stripped 5 bases from V and 0 bases from J, with 13 bases between. CDR3 length: 15 amino acids. CDR1 is SEHNR and CDR2 is FQNEAQ in the germline V gene (reference sequence). CDR3 region: CASSPPGRMNTEAFF. Written as DNA, the CDR3 is TGTGCCAGCAGCCCACCGGGACGGATGAACACTGAAGCTTTCTTT.

The chain has TRBV20-1 and TRBJ2-1; 9 bases agree with TRBD2. Per the germline V gene, CDR1 is DFQATT and CDR2 is SNEGSKA (reference sequence). The J segment lost 8 bases and the V segment lost 7 bases, leaving 6 bases of the junction unmatched. CDR3 length equals 12 residues. CDR3 protein: CSGGRDDYEQFF. CDR3 in DNA: TGCAGTGGCGGGAGGGACGACTATGAGCAGTTCTTC.

This clonotype was seen a handful of times. J is TRBJ2-7 and V is TRBV6-1; 7 bases agree with TRBD1. Germline lookup yields CDR1 MNHNS and CDR2 SASEGT. The CDR3 totals 13 residues. The ends lost 4 bases at V and 4 bases at J; junction bases unmatched: 4. DNA of the CDR3: TGTGCCAGCAGTGCGGACAGGCGGTACGAGCAGTACTTC. This encodes CASSADRRYEQYF.

This clonotype was detected many times. The genes are TRBV3-1 and TRBJ1-2, with D maybe TRBD1 (6 bases). CDR1 LGHDT and CDR2 YNNKEL come from the germline V gene (reference sequence). The V end was cut by 4 bases, the J end by 8 bases, with 14 bases between. The CDR3 contains 13 residues. The CDR3 spells CASSPRTVGGYTF. In nucleotides, the CDR3 is TGTGCCAGCAGCCCCCGGACAGTCGGAGGCTACACCTTC.